The rows below give T cell receptor beta chains drawn from one sample of a study of T cell responses to AZD1222 COVID-19 vaccine. Repertoires were generated with immunoSEQ multiplex PCR, while TCRdb's copy carries only in-frame clones and drops some. Of 170,000 or so clones in the sample, 90% were seen once. The material was peripheral blood, obtained on day 0 of AZD1222 vaccination. These receptors all come from an adult in good health. Each CDR3 is given with its conserved first and last residue. The D gene is left open where the match is weak. Only some rows state a clone size, as once, few, many or a class for expanded clones.

TRBV5-5	-	TRBJ1-1	few	TGTGCCAGCAGCTCGCCAGGGTTGAACACTGAAGCTTTCTTT	CASSSPGLNTEAFF
TRBV6-1	TRBD1	TRBJ2-7	-	TGTGCCAGCAGTGATACAGGGGGCCCCTACGAGCAGTACTTC	CASSDTGGPYEQYF
TRBV19	TRBD1	TRBJ1-5	once	TGTGCCAGTACGGTCGGGAGGGGGCGAGGTGGCGTTCAGCCCCAGCATTTT	CASTVGRGRGGVQPQHF
TRBV7-9	-	TRBJ1-2	-	TGTGCCAGCAGCTTGCAGGGAAACTCTGGCTACACCTTC	CASSLQGNSGYTF
TRBV19	-	TRBJ1-5	-	TGTGCCAGTAGTATAACAACAGGATTCAATCAGCCCCAGCATTTT	CASSITTGFNQPQHF
TRBV6-5	-	TRBJ1-6	-	TGTGCCAGCAGTTACTCCCCCCCGGGATCACCCCTCCACTTT	CASSYSPPGSPLHF
TRBV11-2	-	TRBJ1-5	-	TGTGCCAGCAGCTTAGCAAGCTATAGCAATCAGCCCCAGCATTTT	CASSLASYSNQPQHF
TRBV5-1	TRBD2	TRBJ2-7	-	TGCGCCAGCAGCTCTCATGGGGCTAGCGGGGGTCTCTACGAGCAGTACTTC	CASSSHGASGGLYEQYF
TRBV24-1	-	TRBJ1-5	-	TGTGCCACCAGTGATTCGGCCTCGGGTGATAGCAATCAGCCCCAGCATTTT	CATSDSASGDSNQPQHF
TRBV7-9	-	TRBJ1-6	-	TGTGCCAGCGTCTCCCCGGGATCTGGGGATTCACCCCTCCACTTT	CASVSPGSGDSPLHF
TRBV5-1	-	TRBJ2-1	-	TGCGCCAGCAGCTTGGGGGGATCAGGGACCTACAATGAGCAGTTCTTC	CASSLGGSGTYNEQFF
TRBV28	-	TRBJ1-1	-	TGTGCCAGCAGTTTATTCCGGGAAGGAACTGAAGCTTTCTTT	CASSLFREGTEAFF
TRBV6-5	TRBD1	TRBJ2-5	few	TGTGCCAGCAGCCGCGACAGGGGACAAGAGACCCAGTACTTC	CASSRDRGQETQYF
TRBV9	-	TRBJ1-5	few	TGTGCCAGCAGCATAGGCGACAGTCCCCGCCAGCCCCAGCATTTT	CASSIGDSPRQPQHF
TRBV12-5	-	TRBJ2-1	-	TGTGCTAGTGGTTTGGTTTGGGGGGAGCAGTTCTTC	CASGLVWGEQFF
TRBV6-5	-	TRBJ1-5	-	TGTGCCAGCAGACCGAATTTTTATCAGCCCCAGCATTTT	CASRPNFYQPQHF
TRBV7-2	TRBD2	TRBJ2-3	-	TGTGCCAGCAGCTTAGGTCTCCTAGCGGGGAATACGCAGTATTTT	CASSLGLLAGNTQYF
TRBV27	-	TRBJ1-1	-	TGTGCCAGCAGTTTAGGAGGCCCTACTTCTGAAGCTTTCTTT	CASSLGGPTSEAFF
TRBV5-5	-	TRBJ2-6	-	TGTGCCAGCAGCTCGACACCTTCAGGATTTGGGGCCAACGTCCTGACTTTC	CASSSTPSGFGANVLTF
TRBV2	-	TRBJ2-7	-	TGTGCCAGGAGCCCGGGACGGCCCTCCTACGAGCAGTACTTC	CARSPGRPSYEQYF
TRBV12-1	-	TRBJ2-7	once	TGTGCCAGCAGCTTTGGGTTAGCTCGGGAGCAGTACTTC	CASSFGLAREQYF
TRBV11-2	-	TRBJ2-4	-	TGTGCCAGCTCACGGGACTTCTTGCCCAGGTTAAACATTCAGTACTTC	CASSRDFLPRLNIQYF
TRBV28	TRBD1	TRBJ1-4	-	TGTGCCAGCACCGGGACAGCTCATGGGGGACTGTTTTTT	CASTGTAHGGLFF
TRBV4-1	-	TRBJ1-5	-	TGCGCCAGCAGCCAAGGAGATAGGACTGTAAGCAATCAGCCCCAGCATTTT	CASSQGDRTVSNQPQHF
TRBV18	-	TRBJ1-1	-	TGTGCCAGCTCACCAACGTTGGAGAACACTGAAGCTTTCTTT	CASSPTLENTEAFF
TRBV19	-	TRBJ1-2	-	TGTGCCAGTAGTATCGACAGGCTAACTAACTATGGCTACACCTTC	CASSIDRLTNYGYTF
TRBV6-5	TRBD1	TRBJ2-1	-	TGTGCCAGCAACAGGGGGTCCGGGCAGTTCTTC	CASNRGSGQFF
TRBV5-6	-	TRBJ2-3	-	TGTGCCAGCAGCTTGTCAGAGGGAACTACGCAGTATTTT	CASSLSEGTTQYF
TRBV7-3	-	TRBJ2-2	-	TGTGCCAGCAGCTTAACGTCAGGAAGAGGCACCGGGGAGCTGTTTTTT	CASSLTSGRGTGELFF
TRBV19	TRBD1	TRBJ1-5	-	TGTGCCAGTAGTATAGATGCAGGGGGAGGCAATCAGCCCCAGCATTTT	CASSIDAGGGNQPQHF
TRBV29-1	-	TRBJ2-2	-	TGCAGCGTTGAAGGGGTGTTGAACACCGGGGAGCTGTTTTTT	CSVEGVLNTGELFF
TRBV5-4	TRBD2	TRBJ2-3	-	TGTGCCAGCAGCTTAGCGACTAGCGGATACACAGATACGCAGTATTTT	CASSLATSGYTDTQYF
TRBV3-1/TRBV3-2	-	TRBJ1-3	-	TGTGCCAGCAGCTACGTCGGTTCGGGAAAGGGATATAACACCATATATTTT	CASSYVGSGKGYNTIYF
TRBV20-1	-	TRBJ2-7	-	TGCAGTGCGCTCAGAGGGAACGAGCAGTACTTC	CSALRGNEQYF
TRBV7-3	-	TRBJ1-6	few	TGTGCCAGCAGCCCCCTGGGGCCTTTATGGGACTATAATTCACCCCTCCACTTT	CASSPLGPLWDYNSPLHF
TRBV29-1	-	TRBJ1-1	few	TGCAGCGCCCGACAGGTCAACACTGAAGCTTTCTTT	CSARQVNTEAFF
TRBV24-1	-	TRBJ1-1	-	TGTGCCACCAGTGACCCGCAGGGTGAAGCTTTCTTT	CATSDPQGEAFF
TRBV7-3	-	TRBJ2-5	-	TGTGCCAGCAGCCCTGGGGCGGAAGAGACCCAGTACTTC	CASSPGAEETQYF
TRBV28	TRBD1	TRBJ2-7	-	TGTGCCAGCAGTCCGACAGGGTTCTTGGCCGAGCAGTACTTC	CASSPTGFLAEQYF